What follows are 24 T cell receptor beta chains derived from one specimen sequenced in a study of T cells in Graves' hyperthyroidism and ophthalmopathy. There were TCR beta CDR3 regions amplified from RNA transcripts. First-round RT-PCR targeting the TCR CDR3 was performed with the HTBI primer set. TCRdb processed the multiplex PCR reads anew with MiXCR; each CDR3 protein has one entry. Among a few hundred thousand distinct CDR3 sequences listed, roughly 14% were seen once. Sequenced material: blood. The receptors come from a woman in her 30s with Graves' hyperthyroidism.

This clonotype was recorded a few times. The chain links TRBV7-2 to TRBJ1-1, with D possibly TRBD1 on 5 matching bases. The CDR3 is 17 residues long. CDR1 and CDR2 from the germline V gene are SGHTA and FQGNSA. The ends were cut back, 3 bases at V and 0 bases at J, with 17 bases in the middle. The CDR3 DNA reads as TGTGCCAGCAGCTTTACTGTGGGCAGGGACTTGAACACTGAAGCTTTCTTT. Its protein product is CASSFTVGRDLNTEAFF.

This chain links TRBV20-1 with TRBJ2-1; D is unclear. The V gene lost 3 bases and the J gene lost 7 bases, with 13 bases spanning the gap. The CDR3 has 13 amino acids. Germline CDR1 and CDR2: DFQATT and SNEGSKA (reference sequence). Here the CDR3 reads CSARERPPNEQFF. CDR3 nucleotide sequence: TGCAGTGCTAGGGAGCGCCCCCCTAATGAGCAGTTCTTC.

This clonotype was seen repeatedly, ten times or more. The chain employs TRBV6-2 or TRBV6-3 and TRBJ2-7, with TRBD2 matching 15 bases. The germline V gene has CDR1 MNHEY and CDR2 SVGEGT. Unmatched junction bases numbered 11, after V lost 2 bases and J lost 3 bases. CDR3 length: 19 amino acids. The CDR3: CASSYATGTSGRSNYEQYF. For the CDR3, the DNA is TGTGCCAGCAGTTACGCGACCGGGACTAGCGGGAGGTCCAACTACGAGCAGTACTTC.

The rearrangement links TRBV19 to TRBJ2-1; D is tentatively TRBD1 or TRBD2 (6 bases each). This CDR3 is built from 16 residues. In germline, CDR1 is LNHDA, CDR2 SQIVND (reference sequence). V dropped 4 bases and J dropped 6 bases, with 19 bases sitting between them. CDR3 amino acids: CASSSAGGGTINEQFF. The CDR3 DNA follows: TGTGCCAGTAGTAGCGCAGGAGGGGGTACAATCAATGAGCAGTTCTTC.

This clonotype occurred a few times. The chain links TRBV5-1 to TRBJ2-1; D is uncertain. The germline V gene has CDR1 SGHRS and CDR2 YFSETQ. V lost 5 bases, J lost 5 bases, and 14 bases lay in between. The CDR3 runs to 14 residues. The CDR3 protein is CASSPLRSDNEQFF. For the CDR3, the DNA is TGCGCCAGCAGTCCTCTGCGGTCAGACAATGAGCAGTTCTTC.

There are many counts of this clonotype. The chain employs TRBV20-1 and TRBJ2-3; the D gene is possibly TRBD2 (6 bases). The CDR3 extends over 17 amino acids. Germline V CDR1 and CDR2: DFQATT, SNEGSKA (reference sequence). The V and J ends lost 1 base and 4 bases respectively, with 21 bases between them. CDR3 region: CSARGLWTPGSSDTQYF. CDR3 nucleotide sequence: TGCAGTGCTAGAGGTTTGTGGACCCCCGGGAGTTCAGATACGCAGTATTTT.

V usage is TRBV28 and J usage is TRBJ2-5; D is perhaps TRBD1 (6 bases). Germline V gene data show CDR1 as MDHEN and CDR2 as SYDVKM. This CDR3 contains 15 residues. Deletions cut 5 bases from V and 1 base from J, with 14 bases between. The CDR3 loop reads CASSRLLGGQETQYF. CDR3 sequence (DNA): TGTGCCAGCAGTCGGCTACTAGGGGGCCAAGAGACCCAGTACTTC.

The chain joins TRBV24-1 to TRBJ2-1, with a tentative D call TRBD2 (6 bases). The V end lost 1 base, the J end lost 0 bases, and 18 bases lay between the germline ends. The V gene's germline CDR1 is KGHDR and CDR2 SFDVKD. The CDR3 is 19 residues long. The CDR3 loop is CATSDLGRGTASSYNEQFF. The CDR3 region has the DNA TGTGCCACCAGTGATTTAGGCCGGGGGACGGCGAGCTCCTACAATGAGCAGTTCTTC.

This clonotype has more than one count but fewer than ten. The chain is built from TRBV4-2 and TRBJ1-4; 7 bases fit TRBD1. The CDR3 extends over 14 amino acids. Trimming at V came to 2 bases and at J to 4 bases, leaving 1 base not matched to a gene. Germline V gene sequence: CDR1 LGHNA, CDR2 YNFKEQ. As DNA, the CDR3 is TGTGCCAGCAGCCAAAGGGACAGTAATGAAAAACTGTTTTTT. Its protein product is CASSQRDSNEKLFF.

This clonotype came up many times. This chain uses TRBV20-1 with TRBJ1-2; D ambiguous. The V gene's germline CDR1 is DFQATT and CDR2 SNEGSKA (reference sequence). Deletions cut 3 bases from V and 3 bases from J, with 5 bases between. This CDR3 has 11 amino acids. The CDR3, as DNA: TGCAGTGCTAGGGAAGACTATGGCTACACCTTC. Its translation is CSAREDYGYTF.

This clonotype was found a few times. The genes are TRBV7-9 and TRBJ1-2; 8 nucleotides match TRBD1. CDR3 size: 16 residues. The J segment lost 0 bases and the V segment lost 7 bases, leaving 10 bases of the junction unmatched. Per the germline V gene, CDR1 is SEHNR and CDR2 is FQNEAQ (reference sequence). CDR3 nucleotides: TGTGCCAGCATCCGTACAGGCAGGGGGCCTAACTATGGCTACACCTTC. Encoded protein: CASIRTGRGPNYGYTF.

The genes are TRBV3-1 and TRBJ1-1; tentatively, D is TRBD1 (5 bases). The ends were cut back, 4 bases at V and 4 bases at J, with 13 bases in the middle. This CDR3 contains 14 residues. CDR1 LGHDT and CDR2 YNNKEL come from the germline V gene (reference sequence). The CDR3 sequence is CASSPETRGTEAFF. The CDR3 bases are TGTGCCAGCAGCCCGGAGACGAGGGGCACTGAAGCTTTCTTT.

Only a few counts were recorded for this clonotype. The V gene is TRBV25-1, the J gene TRBJ2-1; 9 bases match TRBD2. Germline CDR1 is MGHDK and CDR2 is SYGVNS. The V and J ends lost 2 bases and 5 bases, in that order; junction bases with no gene match: 4. This CDR3 has 15 residues. CDR3 residues: CASSEAGGKNNEQFF. The CDR3 DNA reads TGTGCCAGCAGTGAAGCGGGAGGGAAAAACAATGAGCAGTTCTTC.

About this clonotype itself: Given a much more abundant clone one base away, this may be a read error. This CDR3 is CASRDRKDPSRNTIYF. CDR3 in DNA: TGTGCCAGCAGGGACCGAAAGGACCCCTCTAGAAACACCATATATTTT. V is TRBV3-1 and J is TRBJ1-3, with unresolved D. This CDR3 contains 16 residues. CDR1 is LGHDT and CDR2 is YNNKEL in the germline V gene (reference sequence).

This clonotype was found many times. The V gene is TRBV9, the J gene TRBJ1-1; D is possibly TRBD1 (6 bases). The CDR3 is 16 amino acids. Germline CDR1 SGDLS, CDR2 YYNGEE. Trimming took 0 bases from V and 0 from J, leaving 12 bases between them. CDR3 bases: TGTGCCAGCAGCGTAGAGGGGGGACGGATGAACACTGAAGCTTTCTTT. It codes for CASSVEGGRMNTEAFF.

A remark on this clonotype: The junction departs from the called germline gene at one end, perhaps through a read error. The V and J genes are TRBV2 and TRBJ1-2; perhaps TRBD1 as D (5 bases). Germline V gene data show CDR1 as SNHLY and CDR2 as FYNNEI. The CDR3 runs 15 residues. Written as DNA, the CDR3 is TGTGCCAGCAATGAAGGGGCCGGCCCATTCTATGGCTACACCTTC. Protein product: CASNEGAGPFYGYTF.

The rearrangement uses TRBV5-1 and TRBJ2-1, with a possible D match to TRBD2 (5 bases). The J call is in doubt because the DNA end fits TRBJ2-7 better. This CDR3 has 14 residues. From germline, CDR1 is SGHRS and CDR2 YFSETQ. CDR3 in amino acids: CASSLASSYNEQYF. CDR3 coding DNA: TGCGCCAGCAGCTTAGCTAGCTCCTACAATGAGCAGTACTTC.

In DNA, the CDR3 is TGTGCCAGCAGACTTACTAGCGGGAGCCCCGGGGAGCTGTTTTTT. Its translation: CASRLTSGSPGELFF. V and J are TRBV11-2 and TRBJ2-2, with 11 nucleotides matching TRBD2. This CDR3 is 15 amino acids long. The trim removed 6 bases at V and 6 bases at J, leaving 6 bases unmatched. The germline CDR1 and CDR2 sequences are SGHAT and FQNNGV.

The sample holds many counts of this clonotype. The CDR3 loop is CASSPEGAKNIQYF. CDR3 nucleotides: TGTGCCAGCAGTCCCGAGGGGGCCAAAAACATTCAGTACTTC. This chain uses TRBV12-3 or TRBV12-4 with TRBJ2-4, with D perhaps assigned TRBD1 or TRBD2 (5 bases each). The CDR3 is 14 residues long. Trimming shortened V by 5 bases and J by 1 base, and 9 bases separated the two germline ends.

This clonotype came up a few times. The chain is built from TRBV20-1 and TRBJ2-4; 10 nucleotides align to TRBD2. The length of the CDR3 is 14 residues. Trimming cost V 6 bases and J 6 bases; bases outside gene matches: 8. CDR1 and CDR2 from the germline V gene are DFQATT and SNEGSKA (reference sequence). Here the CDR3 DNA reads TGCAGTGCACACAGCGGGAGGGCCGGAAACATTCAGTACTTC. It yields the protein CSAHSGRAGNIQYF.

The J gene is TRBJ2-7, the V gene TRBV6-5; no clear D gene. There are 11 residues in the CDR3. The V end lost 2 bases, the J end lost 5 bases, and 4 bases lay between the germline ends. The germline V gene has CDR1 MNHEY and CDR2 SVGAGI. CDR3 in DNA: TGTGCCAGCAGTTACACTCACGAGCAGTACTTC. This translates into CASSYTHEQYF.

In this sample, this clonotype turned up a few times. The junction departs from germline at one end; a sequencing error may be responsible. This sequence joins TRBV11-2 and TRBJ2-2, with 8 bases identical to TRBD1. The CDR3 has 15 amino acids. The germline gives CDR1 SGHAT, CDR2 FQNNGV. In nucleotides, the CDR3 is TGTGCCAGCAGCTCCGGACAGGGCAGGGTCGGGGAGCTGCTTTTT. As protein: CASSSGQGRVGELLF.

As concerns this clonotype: At one boundary the junction diverges from the germline segment, which might be a read error. The chain combines TRBV18 with TRBJ1-1; 7 bases line up with TRBD1. CDR1 is KGHSH and CDR2 is LQKENI in the germline V gene. The CDR3 consists of 18 residues. CDR3 nucleotides: TGTGCCAGCTCTCAAGGGACAGTCAACATCGGGGTTAACACTGAAGCTTCCTTT. Its translation: CASSQGTVNIGVNTEASF.

This clonotype has a count of ten or more. This chain joins TRBV2 and TRBJ2-7; weak D call: TRBD1 (6 bases). Trimming cost V 10 bases and J 5 bases, with 27 bases left between them. The CDR3 has 16 residues. Germline V gives CDR1 SNHLY, CDR2 FYNNEI. This CDR3 reads CATRDTSRVPTDEQYF. CDR3 in DNA: TGTGCCACCCGGGACACGTCAAGAGTTCCCACGGACGAGCAGTACTTC.